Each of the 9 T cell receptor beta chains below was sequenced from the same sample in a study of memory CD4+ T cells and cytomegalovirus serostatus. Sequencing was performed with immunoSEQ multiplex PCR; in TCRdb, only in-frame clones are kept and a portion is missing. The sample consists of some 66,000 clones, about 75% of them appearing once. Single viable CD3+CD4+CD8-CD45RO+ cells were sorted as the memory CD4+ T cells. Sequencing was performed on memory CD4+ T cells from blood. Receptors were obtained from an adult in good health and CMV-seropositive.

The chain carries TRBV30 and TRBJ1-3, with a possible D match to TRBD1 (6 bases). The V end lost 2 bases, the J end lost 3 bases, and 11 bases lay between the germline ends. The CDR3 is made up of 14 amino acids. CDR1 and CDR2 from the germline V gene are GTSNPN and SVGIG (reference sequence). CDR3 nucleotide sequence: TGTGCCTGGAGTCCCGGACAGATTGGAAACACCATATATTTT. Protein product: CAWSPGQIGNTIYF.

The DNA of the CDR3 is TGCAGCGTTAAATTGGACGGCGGTGTGTACGAGCAGTACTTC. Its translation is CSVKLDGGVYEQYF. This rearrangement joins TRBV29-1 to TRBJ2-7; D not resolved. V was pared by 5 bases and J by 4 bases, with 18 bases between. In germline, CDR1 is SQVTM, CDR2 ANQGSEA. The CDR3 runs to 14 residues.

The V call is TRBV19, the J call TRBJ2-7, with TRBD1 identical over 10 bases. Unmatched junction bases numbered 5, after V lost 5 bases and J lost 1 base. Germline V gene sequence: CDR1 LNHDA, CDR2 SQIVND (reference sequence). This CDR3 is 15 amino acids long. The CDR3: CASSSRTGGSYEQYF. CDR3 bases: TGTGCCAGTAGTTCTAGGACAGGGGGTTCCTACGAGCAGTACTTC.

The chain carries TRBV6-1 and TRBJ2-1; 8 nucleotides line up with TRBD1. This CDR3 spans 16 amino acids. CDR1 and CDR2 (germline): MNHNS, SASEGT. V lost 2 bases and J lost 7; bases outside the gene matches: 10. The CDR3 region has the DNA TGTGCCAGCAGTGAACTTATCGGACAGGGTCCAAATGAGCAGTTCTTC. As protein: CASSELIGQGPNEQFF.

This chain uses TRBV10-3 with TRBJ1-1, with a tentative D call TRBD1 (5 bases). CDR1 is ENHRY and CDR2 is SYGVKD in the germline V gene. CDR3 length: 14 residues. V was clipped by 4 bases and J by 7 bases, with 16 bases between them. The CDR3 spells CAISGSGDLGEAFF. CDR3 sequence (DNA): TGTGCCATCAGTGGGTCGGGGGACCTCGGTGAAGCTTTCTTT.

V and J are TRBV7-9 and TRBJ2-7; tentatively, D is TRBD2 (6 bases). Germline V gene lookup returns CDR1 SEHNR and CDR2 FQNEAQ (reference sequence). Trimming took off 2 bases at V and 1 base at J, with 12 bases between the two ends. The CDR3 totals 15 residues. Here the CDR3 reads CASSLRESLSYEQYF. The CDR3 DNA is TGTGCCAGCAGCTTACGGGAGTCCCTTTCCTACGAGCAGTACTTC.

CDR3 protein: CAWPRSGYEQYF. The CDR3 bases are TGTGCCTGGCCCCGGAGTGGCTACGAGCAGTACTTC. The gene calls are TRBV30 and TRBJ2-7, with unresolved D. V was cut by 5 bases and J by 3 bases, with 11 bases left in between. The germline CDR1 and CDR2 sequences are GTSNPN and SVGIG (reference sequence). The CDR3 contains 12 residues.

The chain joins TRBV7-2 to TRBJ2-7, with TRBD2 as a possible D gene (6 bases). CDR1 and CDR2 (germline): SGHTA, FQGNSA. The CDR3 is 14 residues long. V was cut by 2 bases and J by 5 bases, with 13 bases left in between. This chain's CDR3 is CASSLLSGFHEQYF. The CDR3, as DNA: TGTGCCAGCAGCTTACTCAGCGGGTTCCACGAGCAGTACTTC.

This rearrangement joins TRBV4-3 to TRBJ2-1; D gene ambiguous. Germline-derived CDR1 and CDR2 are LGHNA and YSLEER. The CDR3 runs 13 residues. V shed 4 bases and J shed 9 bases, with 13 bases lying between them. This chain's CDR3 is CASSPGRLREQFF. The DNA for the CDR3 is TGCGCCAGCAGCCCTGGACGGTTGCGTGAGCAGTTCTTC.